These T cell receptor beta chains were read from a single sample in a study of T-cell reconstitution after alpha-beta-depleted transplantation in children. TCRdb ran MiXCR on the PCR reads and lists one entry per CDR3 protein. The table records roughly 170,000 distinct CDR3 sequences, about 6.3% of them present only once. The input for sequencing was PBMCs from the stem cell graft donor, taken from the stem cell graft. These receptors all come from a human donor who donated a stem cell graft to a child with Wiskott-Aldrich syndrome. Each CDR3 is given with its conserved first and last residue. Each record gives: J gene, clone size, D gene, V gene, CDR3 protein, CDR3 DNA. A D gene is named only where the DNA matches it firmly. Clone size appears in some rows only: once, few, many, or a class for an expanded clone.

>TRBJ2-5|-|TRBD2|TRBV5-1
CASSEGLALETQYF
TGCGCCAGCAGCGAGGGACTAGCGCTGGAGACCCAGTACTTC
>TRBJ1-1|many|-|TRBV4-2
CASSQDRPSEAFF
TGTGCCAGCAGCCAAGACCGCCCTTCTGAAGCTTTCTTT
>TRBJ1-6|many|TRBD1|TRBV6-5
CASSYRDRGHSPLHF
TGTGCCAGCAGTTACCGGGACAGGGGGCACTCACCCCTCCACTTT
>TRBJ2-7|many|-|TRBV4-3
CASSLWGAEQYF
TGCGCCAGCAGCCTTTGGGGCGCCGAGCAGTACTTC
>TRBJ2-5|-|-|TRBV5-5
CASSPGPWETQYF
TGTGCCAGCAGCCCCGGTCCCTGGGAGACCCAGTACTTC
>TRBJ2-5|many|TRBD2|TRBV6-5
CASSYGTSGQETQYF
TGTGCCAGCAGTTACGGGACTAGCGGACAGGAGACCCAGTACTTC
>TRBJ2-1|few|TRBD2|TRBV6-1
CASSKTSGFYNEQFF
TGTGCCAGCAGTAAGACTAGCGGATTTTACAATGAGCAGTTCTTC
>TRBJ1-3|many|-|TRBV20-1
CSARDSRISGNTIYF
TGCAGTGCTAGAGACAGCAGAATATCTGGAAACACCATATATTTT
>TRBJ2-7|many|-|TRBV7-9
CASTPPRGGSSYEQYF
TGTGCCAGCACCCCCCCTCGTGGGGGTAGCTCCTACGAGCAGTACTTC
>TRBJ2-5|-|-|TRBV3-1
CASSQVGSGPQETQYF
TGTGCCAGCAGCCAAGTAGGGAGCGGGCCCCAAGAGACCCAGTACTTC
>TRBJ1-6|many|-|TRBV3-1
CASRDPGSPLHF
TGTGCCAGCCGGGACCCGGGTTCACCCCTCCACTTT
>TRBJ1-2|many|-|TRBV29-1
CSVETGLGYGYTF
TGCAGCGTTGAGACAGGTCTAGGCTATGGCTACACCTTC
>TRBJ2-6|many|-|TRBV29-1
CSVESAGANVLTF
TGCAGCGTTGAATCTGCTGGGGCCAACGTCCTGACTTTC
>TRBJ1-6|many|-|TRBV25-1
CASSSDGDNSPLHF
TGTGCCAGCAGCAGTGACGGGGATAATTCACCCCTCCACTTT
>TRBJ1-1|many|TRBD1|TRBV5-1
CASSTGNRGLVEAFF
TGCGCCAGCAGCACAGGTAACAGGGGGCTGGTTGAAGCTTTCTTT
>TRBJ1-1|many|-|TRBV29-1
CSVVSREYAEAFF
TGCAGCGTTGTGAGCAGGGAGTACGCTGAAGCTTTCTTT
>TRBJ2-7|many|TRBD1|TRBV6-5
CASSYSRQGANEQYF
TGTGCCAGCAGTTACTCGAGACAGGGGGCCAACGAGCAGTACTTC
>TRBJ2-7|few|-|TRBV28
CASRPMRDIPYEQYF
TGTGCCAGCAGACCTATGCGGGACATTCCCTACGAGCAGTACTTC
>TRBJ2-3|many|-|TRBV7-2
CASSSDSNTDTQYF
TGTGCCAGCAGCTCGGACAGTAACACAGATACGCAGTATTTT
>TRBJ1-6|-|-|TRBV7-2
CASNGQPASNSPLHF
TGTGCCAGCAACGGACAGCCCGCTTCGAATTCACCCCTCCACTTT
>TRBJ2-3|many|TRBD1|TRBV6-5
CASSTRDRGTDTQYF
TGTGCCAGCAGTACCCGGGACAGGGGTACAGATACGCAGTATTTT
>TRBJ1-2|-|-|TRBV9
CASSPRTHIVGYTF
TGTGCCAGCAGCCCCCGGACGCATATCGTAGGCTACACCTTC
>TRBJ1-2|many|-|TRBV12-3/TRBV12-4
CASRGFGLSSSVGYTF
TGTGCCAGCAGGGGTTTCGGTCTTAGTTCCTCGGTTGGCTACACCTTC
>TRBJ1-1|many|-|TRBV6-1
CASRADSFSEAFF
TGTGCCAGCAGGGCGGACAGTTTCTCTGAAGCTTTCTTT
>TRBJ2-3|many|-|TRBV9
CASSVEALLGTQYF
TGTGCCAGCAGCGTAGAAGCCCTCTTGGGAACGCAGTATTTT
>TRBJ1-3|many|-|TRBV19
CASSIGRTASGNTIYF
TGTGCCAGTAGTATTGGTAGGACCGCCTCTGGAAACACCATATATTTT
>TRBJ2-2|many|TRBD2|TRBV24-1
CATSDLPSGAGELFF
TGTGCCACCAGTGATTTACCTAGCGGGGCCGGGGAGCTGTTTTTT
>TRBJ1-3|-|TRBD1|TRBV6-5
CASSYKPTGGSGNTIYF
TGTGCCAGCAGTTATAAGCCAACAGGGGGCTCTGGAAACACCATATATTTT
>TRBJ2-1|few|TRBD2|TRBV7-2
CASSLAPPSGSWLHSYNEQFF
TGTGCCAGCAGCTTAGCCCCCCCTAGCGGGAGTTGGCTCCACTCCTACAATGAGCAGTTCTTC
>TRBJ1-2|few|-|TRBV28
CASSPTHSPYYGYTF
TGTGCCAGCAGTCCGACACACAGTCCTTACTATGGCTACACCTTC
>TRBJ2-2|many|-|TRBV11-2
CASSGRGELFF
TGTGCCAGCTCGGGCCGCGGGGAGCTGTTTTTT
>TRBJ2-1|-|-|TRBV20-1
CSASPLSSADNEQFF
TGCAGTGCTAGCCCCCTTTCTAGCGCCGACAATGAGCAGTTCTTC
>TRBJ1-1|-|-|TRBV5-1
CASSYKGGSSEAFF
TGCGCCAGCAGCTACAAGGGAGGAAGTTCTGAAGCTTTCTTT
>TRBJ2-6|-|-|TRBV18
CASSRGAAGANVLTF
TGTGCCAGCTCACGGGGGGCTGCCGGGGCCAACGTCCTGACTTTC
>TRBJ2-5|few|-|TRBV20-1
CSARDRSGPRETQYF
TGCAGTGCTAGAGATAGGTCGGGCCCAAGGGAGACCCAGTACTTC
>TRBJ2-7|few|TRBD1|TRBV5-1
CASSGDRARYEQYF
TGCGCCAGCAGCGGGGACAGGGCCCGCTACGAGCAGTACTTC
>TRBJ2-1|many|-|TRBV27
CASSLMVTGPNEQFF
TGTGCCAGCAGTTTAATGGTGACAGGTCCCAATGAGCAGTTCTTC
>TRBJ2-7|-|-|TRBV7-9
CASSPHTGYYYEQYF
TGTGCCAGCAGCCCACACACGGGATACTACTACGAGCAGTACTTC
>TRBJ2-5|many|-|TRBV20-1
CSARDEGGPETQYF
TGCAGTGCTAGAGATGAGGGGGGCCCAGAGACCCAGTACTTC